This TCR beta chain was found in a study of T cells after posttransplantation cyclophosphamide. Whole-study results and caveats: Blood and skin or GI T cell repertoires showed limited TRB overlap. Donor CD8+ memory clones often dominated recipient blood repertoires at later times. After PTCy, TRB diversity resembled that of CNI/methotrexate controls.

On the day of bone marrow donation, the related graft donor provided peripheral blood. The germline V gene encodes CDR1 PRHDT and CDR2 FYEKMQ (reference sequence). The V and J ends lost 4 bases and 0 bases, in that order; junction bases with no gene match: 5. The CDR3 totals 17 residues. The method was immunoSEQ multiplex PCR; TCRdb's version includes in-frame clones alone and lacks a portion of them. Captured here are tens of thousands of clones, none seen once; the top ten comprise around 5.9%. This clone came up many times. Antigen: not known. Source material: PBMCs. J is TRBJ2-7 and V is TRBV13; TRBD2 agrees at 14 bases. The receptor was isolated from a man under 40 in good health and a related stem cell transplant donor. DNA of the CDR3: TGTGCCAGCAGCTGGGGACTAGCGGGGGCCGACTCCTACGAGCAGTACTTC. It translates to CASSWGLAGADSYEQYF.